A selection of T cell receptor beta chains follows, all from one sample in a study of cytomegalovirus exposure and HLA in healthy donors. Produced via immunoSEQ multiplex PCR; TCRdb's table is partial and in-frame only. The table shows some 80,000 clones, with almost 97% occurring only once. Sample: PBMCs. These receptor sequences come from a man aged 18 to 35 in good health and CMV-seropositive. Each CDR3 is given with its conserved first and last residue. A D gene is named only where the DNA matches it firmly. Only some rows state a clone size, as once, few, many or a class for expanded clones.

V	size	D	J	DNA	CDR3
TRBV7-2	once	TRBD1	TRBJ2-7	TGTGCCAGCAGCTTAGCACAGGGGGACTACGAGCAGTACTTC	CASSLAQGDYEQYF
TRBV30	-	TRBD2	TRBJ2-5	TGTGCCTGGAGTTCACGACTAGCGGGAGGGCCAGAGGAGACCCAGTACTTC	CAWSSRLAGGPEETQYF
TRBV15	-	-	TRBJ2-3	TGTGCCACCTCTTTGCGGGACACAGATACGCAGTATTTT	CATSLRDTDTQYF
TRBV5-1	-	TRBD1	TRBJ1-1	TGCGCCAGCAGCTTGGAGGGGACAGGGCTGGCTTTCTTT	CASSLEGTGLAFF
TRBV19	-	-	TRBJ1-5	TGTGCCAGTAGTATACCGTTCCAGCCCCAGCATTTT	CASSIPFQPQHF
TRBV9	-	TRBD2	TRBJ2-7	TGTGCCAGCAGCGAGGGACTAGCGAACTACGAGCAGTACTTC	CASSEGLANYEQYF
TRBV7-9	-	-	TRBJ2-2	TGTGCCAGCAGCTTAGGAGCCGGGGAGCTGTTTTTT	CASSLGAGELFF
TRBV6-5	-	TRBD2	TRBJ2-1	TGTGCCAGCAGTCTCTCGGCGGGAGGACAAAATGAGCAGTTCTTC	CASSLSAGGQNEQFF
TRBV6-1	-	TRBD1	TRBJ1-1	TGTGCCAGCAGAGAGCGACAGGGAAGGACTGAAGCTTTCTTT	CASRERQGRTEAFF
TRBV9	-	TRBD2	TRBJ2-1	TGTGCCAGCAGCGTAGGAGGGAGGGGCAGGGCCAATGAGCAGTTCTTC	CASSVGGRGRANEQFF
TRBV5-1	-	TRBD1	TRBJ1-1	TGCGCCAGCAGCCTACAGGGGGTAAACACTGAAGCTTTCTTT	CASSLQGVNTEAFF
TRBV4-1	-	-	TRBJ2-3	TGCGCCAGCAGCCAATCCGGGAGTCCCACAGATACGCAGTATTTT	CASSQSGSPTDTQYF
TRBV15	-	TRBD2	TRBJ2-1	TGTGCCACCAGCAGAGATAACAGCGGGAGCAATGAGCAGTTCTTC	CATSRDNSGSNEQFF
TRBV28	-	-	TRBJ2-5	TGTGCCAGCAGTTCCCCAGGCCGCGGGACCCAAGAGACCCAGTACTTC	CASSSPGRGTQETQYF
TRBV27	-	-	TRBJ1-2	TGTGCCAGCAGTCCGGGGATAGCTAACTATGGCTACACCTTC	CASSPGIANYGYTF
TRBV10-3	-	-	TRBJ2-7	TGTGCCATCAAAGGGGCCCCCTACGAGCAGTACTTC	CAIKGAPYEQYF
TRBV27	-	TRBD2	TRBJ2-5	TGTGCCAGCAGTACAGGACTAGTGACACAAGAGACCCAGTACTTC	CASSTGLVTQETQYF
TRBV19	-	-	TRBJ1-5	TGTGCCAGTAGTTGGACCCAGGGTCGTCAGCCCCAGCATTTT	CASSWTQGRQPQHF
TRBV23-1	-	-	TRBJ1-1	TGCGCCGGAGGACAGAGCGACACTGAAGCTTTCTTT	CAGGQSDTEAFF
TRBV16	-	-	TRBJ1-2	TGTGCCAGCAGCCAAAGCTCCGAGAGCTATGGCTACACCTTC	CASSQSSESYGYTF
TRBV19	once	TRBD1	TRBJ2-2	TGTGCCAGTAGTACGACAGACAGGGTCACCGGGGAGCTGTTTTTT	CASSTTDRVTGELFF
TRBV25-1	-	-	TRBJ2-7	TGTGCCAGCTGGCTCGGGACACCCCTTCTCGAGCAGTACTTC	CASWLGTPLLEQYF
TRBV13	-	TRBD2	TRBJ2-7	TGTGCCAGCAGCTGGACTAGCGGGCGCTCCTACGAGCAGTACTTC	CASSWTSGRSYEQYF
TRBV7-9	-	-	TRBJ1-3	TGTGCCAGCAGCTTAGACGGACTCTTCACGAGGTCTGGAAACACCATATATTTT	CASSLDGLFTRSGNTIYF
TRBV6-6	-	-	TRBJ1-5	TGTGCCAGCAGTGCCTGGGGAGGGTCTCAGCCCCAGCATTTT	CASSAWGGSQPQHF
TRBV6-1	-	-	TRBJ1-1	TGTGCCAGCAGTGAGGGAGGGTTCGGCTACACTGAAGCTTTCTTT	CASSEGGFGYTEAFF
TRBV2	-	-	TRBJ1-3	TGTGCCAGCAGACCGTTAGATGGAAACACCATATATTTT	CASRPLDGNTIYF
TRBV28	-	-	TRBJ2-7	TGTGCCAGCAGTTCCCAGGGTTTCTACGAGCAGTACTTC	CASSSQGFYEQYF
TRBV7-8	-	TRBD1	TRBJ1-1	TGTGCCAGCAGCTCACGATGGACAGGGACCAACACTGAAGCTTTCTTT	CASSSRWTGTNTEAFF
TRBV6-4	-	TRBD2	TRBJ2-1	TGTGCCAGCAGTGGCCCGACTAGCGGGAGTGCCAATGAGCAGTTCTTC	CASSGPTSGSANEQFF
TRBV6-6	-	-	TRBJ2-2	TGTGCCAGCAGTCACACAGGGAACACCGGGGAGCTGTTTTTT	CASSHTGNTGELFF
TRBV7-9	-	TRBD1	TRBJ1-5	TGTGCCAGCACCGACAGGGGCCAGCCCCAGCATTTT	CASTDRGQPQHF
TRBV11-3	-	TRBD1	TRBJ2-3	TGTGCCAGCAGCCTGGGGACAGGGGGCACAGATACGCAGTATTTT	CASSLGTGGTDTQYF
TRBV4-2	once	-	TRBJ2-1	TGTGCCAGCAGCCAAGATTCGGTTCGGCACGGCGGTGAGCAGTTCTTC	CASSQDSVRHGGEQFF
TRBV6-6	-	TRBD1	TRBJ1-4	TGTGCCAGCGGGGCCGGACAGGGTATCAATGAAAAACTGTTTTTT	CASGAGQGINEKLFF
TRBV6-4	-	TRBD1	TRBJ2-3	TGTGCCAGCAGTGAACAGGGGGTTAGAACAGATACGCAGTATTTT	CASSEQGVRTDTQYF
TRBV6-5	-	-	TRBJ2-1	TGTGCCAGCAGAAGAGGGACGGAGGGGCAGTTCTTC	CASRRGTEGQFF
TRBV5-1	once	-	TRBJ1-5	TGCGCCAGCAGCCCCCGGGGGGGCAATCAGCCCCAGCATTTT	CASSPRGGNQPQHF
TRBV10-3	-	-	TRBJ2-5	TGTGCCACCAACCGGGACATCGGAGAGACCCAGTACTTC	CATNRDIGETQYF
TRBV10-1	-	TRBD1	TRBJ2-3	TGCGCCAGCAGTGATTCAGGGGGCGCGGATACGCAGTATTTT	CASSDSGGADTQYF
TRBV9	-	-	TRBJ2-7	TGTGCCAGCAGCGTAGGGGGGGGCGCATACGAGCAGTACTTC	CASSVGGGAYEQYF
TRBV19	-	TRBD2	TRBJ2-7	TGTGCCGTCTCCCCGGGACTAGCGGAATTCTACGAGCAGTACTTC	CAVSPGLAEFYEQYF
TRBV5-1	-	TRBD1	TRBJ2-7	TGCGCCAGCAGCTTGCCGGGACAGAGCTCGGGGCAGTACTTC	CASSLPGQSSGQYF
TRBV2	-	-	TRBJ2-7	TGTGCCAGCAACAAGGGAGAATTGGGGTACGAGCAGTACTTC	CASNKGELGYEQYF
TRBV5-6	-	-	TRBJ1-1	TGTGCCAGCAGCCTAATAATAGGAGGGATGAACACTGAAGCTTTCTTT	CASSLIIGGMNTEAFF
TRBV5-1	-	TRBD1	TRBJ2-5	TGCGCCAGCATTGATGACCGACAGGGCGGAGAGACCCAGTACTTC	CASIDDRQGGETQYF
TRBV19	-	-	TRBJ1-5	TGTGCCAGTACGGAGGGAGATCAGCCCCAGCATTTT	CASTEGDQPQHF
TRBV7-9	-	TRBD2	TRBJ2-1	TGTGCCAGCAGTTTATTTACTAGCGGCTCCTACAATGAGCAGTTCTTC	CASSLFTSGSYNEQFF
TRBV18	once	TRBD2	TRBJ2-1	TGTGCCAGCTCACCTGGGACTAGCCGTCTCTATGAGCAGTTCTTC	CASSPGTSRLYEQFF